These 22 T cell receptor beta chains originate from one sample sequenced in a study of blood T cell repertoires in COVID-19. Profiling relied on immunoSEQ multiplex PCR, and the TCRdb table lists in-frame clones only, not all of them. The table lists about 190,000 clones, approximately 79% of them singletons. The material sequenced was peripheral blood. These receptors were obtained from a man younger than 40 with active or convalescent COVID-19.

The chain couples TRBV2 to TRBJ2-5, with D tentatively TRBD2 (5 bases). The V end was cut by 0 bases, the J end by 7 bases, with 12 bases between. Germline CDR1 SNHLY, CDR2 FYNNEI. CDR3 length equals 14 residues. CDR3 in DNA: TGTGCCAGCAGTGAAGCGCTAGGAGGAGCGACCCAGTACTTC. Its translation is CASSEALGGATQYF. The whole variable domain, filled in from reference TRBV2 and TRBJ2-5, reads EPEVTQTPSHQVTQMGQEVILRCVPISNHLYFYWYRQILGQKVEFLVSFYNNEISEKSEIFDDQFSVERPDGSNFTLKIRSTKLEDSAMYFCASSEALGGATQYFGPGTRLLVL.

CDR3 DNA sequence: TGTGCCAGCAGGGATACAGGGGTGGAAGGCTACACCTTC. This encodes CASRDTGVEGYTF. The chain carries TRBV6-5 and TRBJ1-2, with 7 bases identical to TRBD1. Germline trimming cut 6 bases from V and 8 bases from J; bases unmatched to any gene: 9. CDR1 is MNHEY and CDR2 is SVGAGI in the germline V gene. The CDR3 is 13 residues long.

The rearrangement links TRBV11-2 to TRBJ1-3; no firm D call. The CDR3 loop spans 15 amino acids. Trimming removed 5 bases from V and 0 bases from J, with 11 bases in between. Germline loops: CDR1 SGHAT, CDR2 FQNNGV. The CDR3 is CASSEQSSSGNTIYF. CDR3 DNA: TGTGCCAGCAGCGAGCAATCGAGCTCTGGAAACACCATATATTTT.

V is TRBV21-1 and J is TRBJ1-4; the DNA was not compared with TRBD1, the D call given in the table. TRBV21-1 is listed as a pseudogene. The CDR3 runs to 16 residues. CDR3 protein: CASSKGEDRVDEKLFF. CDR3 coding DNA: TGTGCCAGCAGCAAAGGGGAGGACAGGGTCGATGAAAAACTGTTTTTT.

The rearrangement joins TRBV5-1 to TRBJ2-2, with no clear D. V was pared by 4 bases and J by 5 bases, with 18 bases between. Germline lookup yields CDR1 SGHRS and CDR2 YFSETQ. This CDR3 has 16 amino acids. As DNA, the CDR3 is TGCGCCAGCAGCCCCCTCAATAGGAGTGGAACCGGGGAGCTGTTTTTT. Protein: CASSPLNRSGTGELFF. The whole variable domain, remainder taken from reference TRBV5-1 and TRBJ2-2, is KAGVTQTPRYLIKTRGQQVTLSCSPISGHRSVSWYQQTPGQGLQFLFEYFSETQRNKGNFPGRFSGRQFSNSRSEMNVSTLELGDSALYLCASSPLNRSGTGELFFGEGSRLTVL.

This clone was detected only once. In DNA, the CDR3 is TGTGCCAGCAGCTTGCAGGGGCAGGTAGCAGAGACCCAGTACTTC. This codes for CASSLQGQVAETQYF. This chain joins TRBV5-5 and TRBJ2-5; maybe TRBD1 (6 bases). V was cut by 1 base and J by 4 bases, with 14 bases left in between. CDR3 length: 15 amino acids. Germline values: CDR1 SGHKS, CDR2 YYEKEE (reference sequence).

CDR3: CASSLGTSGNMYEQYF. The CDR3 region has the DNA TGTGCCAGCAGCTTGGGGACTAGCGGGAACATGTACGAGCAGTACTTC. This chain joins TRBV5-6 and TRBJ2-7; 12 nucleotides align to TRBD2. The CDR3 runs 16 residues. The V gene's germline CDR1 is SGHDT and CDR2 YYEEEE. J lost 4 bases, V lost 0 bases, and 5 bases had no gene match.

The chain joins TRBV27 to TRBJ1-5, with D possibly matching TRBD1 (6 bases). The V and J ends lost 2 bases and 2 bases respectively, with 7 bases between them. The CDR3 extends over 14 amino acids. CDR1 MNHEY and CDR2 SMNVEV come from the germline V gene (reference sequence). The CDR3 nucleotides read TGTGCCAGCAGTTTAGCAGGGGGCAATCAGCCCCAGCATTTT. Protein sequence: CASSLAGGNQPQHF.

The rearrangement uses TRBV2 and TRBJ2-7, with D possibly TRBD1 on 6 matching bases. CDR1 is SNHLY and CDR2 is FYNNEI in the germline V gene. The V gene lost 6 bases and the J gene lost 5 bases, with 14 bases spanning the gap. CDR3 length: 13 residues. CDR3 sequence (DNA): TGTGCCAGCAGGAGAACCCAGGGGAACGAGCAGTACTTC. Its translation is CASRRTQGNEQYF. Drawing the rest from reference TRBV2 and TRBJ2-7, the complete variable domain is EPEVTQTPSHQVTQMGQEVILRCVPISNHLYFYWYRQILGQKVEFLVSFYNNEISEKSEIFDDQFSVERPDGSNFTLKIRSTKLEDSAMYFCASRRTQGNEQYFGPGTRLTVT.

This sequence joins TRBV6-5 and TRBJ1-2, with D perhaps TRBD1 (6 bases). V was shortened by 6 bases and J by 2 bases, with 13 bases between the two germline ends. Germline V gives CDR1 MNHEY, CDR2 SVGAGI. This CDR3 region has 14 residues. CDR3 DNA sequence: TGTGCCAGCAGCGGTGCAGGGACAAACTATGGCTACACCTTC. Protein sequence: CASSGAGTNYGYTF.

The chain recombines TRBV7-2 with TRBJ1-2; 11 bases fit TRBD1. The CDR3 totals 15 residues. Looked up from germline, CDR1 is SGHTA and CDR2 is FQGNSA. J gave up 6 bases and V 5 bases, and 8 bases lay outside the gene matches. The CDR3 region has the DNA TGTGCCAGCAGCGCGGGACAGGGGGTGGATAATGGCTACACCTTC. It codes for CASSAGQGVDNGYTF.

The chain links TRBV5-1 to TRBJ2-1, with D hard to call. Per germline, CDR1 SGHRS and CDR2 YFSETQ. This CDR3 region has 11 residues. The germline V and J ends were trimmed by 4 bases and 5 bases, with 4 bases remaining between them. The CDR3 protein is CASSLDNEQFF. The CDR3 coding sequence is TGCGCCAGCAGCCTTGACAATGAGCAGTTCTTC.

The rearrangement joins TRBV11-3 to TRBJ2-5; 8 bases are a match to TRBD2. The CDR3 runs to 15 residues. The germline V gene has CDR1 SGHNT and CDR2 YENEEA. Trimming took 1 base from V and 10 from J; bases not matched to a gene: 11. This CDR3 is CASSLASGYSRDQYF. CDR3 sequence (DNA): TGTGCCAGCAGCTTAGCTAGCGGGTACAGCAGGGACCAGTACTTC.

The J gene is TRBJ2-3, the V gene TRBV4-2; maybe TRBD2 (5 bases). This CDR3 comprises 17 residues. Trimming stripped 2 bases from V and 0 bases from J, with 15 bases between. Germline V lookup: CDR1 LGHNA, CDR2 YNFKEQ. The CDR3 sequence is CASSQSLGVASTDTQYF. The CDR3 DNA sequence: TGTGCCAGCAGCCAATCCCTCGGGGTAGCGAGCACAGATACGCAGTATTTT.

V and J are TRBV6-5 and TRBJ2-7; 9 bases align to TRBD2. V was pared by 6 bases and J by 2 bases, with 5 bases of the junction left unmatched. The CDR3 extends over 14 amino acids. Germline assignment: CDR1 MNHEY and CDR2 SVGAGI. CDR3 DNA: TGTGCCAGCAGGGTTAGCGGGAGCGCCTACGAGCAGTACTTC. Its protein product is CASRVSGSAYEQYF.

For the CDR3, the DNA is TGTGCTAGTGGCCCCAGCCCCGGGACAGGGGAAGGCACCGGGGAGCTGTTTTTT. Translated, it gives CASGPSPGTGEGTGELFF. The chain is built from TRBV12-5 and TRBJ2-2; 10 bases fit TRBD1. The CDR3 extends over 18 amino acids. The germline CDR1 and CDR2 sequences are LGHNT and FRNRAP. J was trimmed by 4 bases and V by 6 bases; bases with no gene match: 14.

The chain links TRBV28 to TRBJ1-2; D is uncertain. CDR1 and CDR2 from the germline V gene are MDHEN and SYDVKM. The CDR3 runs to 13 residues. V lost 3 bases, J lost 5 bases, and 10 bases lay in between. DNA of the CDR3: TGTGCCAGCAGTTTTGGGCAGGATTATGGCTACACCTTC. Its translation is CASSFGQDYGYTF.

The rearrangement links TRBV6-6 to TRBJ2-7; perhaps TRBD2 as D (5 bases). The V and J ends lost 7 bases and 3 bases respectively, with 13 bases between them. Germline V gives CDR1 MNHNY, CDR2 SVGAGI (reference sequence). The CDR3 spans 13 residues. Here the CDR3 DNA reads TGTGCCAGCAATGAGGACTGGAACTACGAGCAGTACTTC. Amino acid sequence: CASNEDWNYEQYF.

The chain joins TRBV12-3 or TRBV12-4 to TRBJ1-1; maybe TRBD1 (5 bases). The CDR3 runs 13 residues. The V gene lost 6 bases and the J gene lost 1 base, with 9 bases spanning the gap. The chain's CDR3 is CASRTEPNTEAFF. The CDR3 DNA is TGTGCCAGCAGGACAGAGCCGAACACTGAAGCTTTCTTT.

The chain recombines TRBV27 with TRBJ2-1, with a weak D call TRBD2 (6 bases). The CDR3 runs to 16 residues. Germline V lookup: CDR1 MNHEY, CDR2 SMNVEV (reference sequence). The V end lost 5 bases, the J end lost 4 bases, and 18 bases lay between the germline ends. The CDR3 coding sequence is TGTGCCAGCAGTCCGGGGGTAGTCCTTTTATACAATGAGCAGTTCTTC. Its translation: CASSPGVVLLYNEQFF.

The chain uses TRBV27 and TRBJ2-1, with 8 nucleotides matching TRBD2. The CDR3 length is 11 residues. With 7 bases clipped from V and 10 bases from J, the junction kept 3 bases outside the gene matches. Per the germline V gene, CDR1 is MNHEY and CDR2 is SMNVEV (reference sequence). The CDR3 spells CASMREAEQFF. The CDR3 DNA reads TGTGCCAGCATGCGGGAGGCCGAGCAGTTCTTC.

The chain carries TRBV7-6 and TRBJ2-3; tentative D call: TRBD1 (5 bases). Germline assignment: CDR1 SGHVS and CDR2 FNYEAQ. The CDR3 runs 14 residues. V lost 5 bases and J 2 bases, leaving 11 bases between the germline ends. The DNA for the CDR3 is TGTGCCAGCAGCCCCAGACAGAACACAGATACGCAGTATTTT. Its translation: CASSPRQNTDTQYF.